The 8 T cell receptor beta chains below come from one sample, sequenced in a study of T cell responses to AZD1222 COVID-19 vaccine. The table came from immunoSEQ multiplex PCR; TCRdb's copy has only in-frame clones and leaves some out. The table has about 94,000 clones, roughly 85% seen once; the top ten hold roughly 4.7%. The sample here was peripheral blood, taken 28 days after the second AZD1222 dose. The origin of the receptors is an adult who received the AZD1222 COVID-19 vaccine.

The chain recombines TRBV9 with TRBJ2-6; the D gene is possibly TRBD1 (6 bases). V was shortened by 2 bases and J by 0 bases, with 12 bases between the two germline ends. The CDR3 extends over 17 amino acids. Germline V gives CDR1 SGDLS, CDR2 YYNGEE. CDR3 in amino acids: CASSVSTGTSGANVLTF. DNA of the CDR3: TGTGCCAGCAGCGTGTCAACAGGGACCTCTGGGGCCAACGTCCTGACTTTC.

This chain uses TRBV15 with TRBJ2-7; weak D call: TRBD1 (6 bases). V lost 1 base and J 3 bases, leaving 10 bases between the germline ends. This CDR3 is 14 amino acids long. From germline, CDR1 is LNHNV and CDR2 YYDKDF (reference sequence). The CDR3 loop is CATSRGGQFYEQYF. DNA of the CDR3: TGTGCCACCAGCAGAGGGGGGCAGTTCTACGAGCAGTACTTC. Complete variable domain (other parts from reference TRBV15 and TRBJ2-7): DAMVIQNPRYQVTQFGKPVTLSCSQTLNHNVMYWYQQKSSQAPKLLFHYYDKDFNNEADTPDNFQSRRPNTSFCFLDIRSPGLGDTAMYLCATSRGGQFYEQYFGPGTRLTVT.

The chain combines TRBV27 with TRBJ1-3, with D possibly being TRBD1 (5 bases). The V gene lost 6 bases and the J gene lost 0 bases, with 15 bases spanning the gap. Per germline, CDR1 MNHEY and CDR2 SMNVEV (reference sequence). The CDR3 runs to 16 residues. The CDR3 is CASSPVGDLSGNTIYF. The CDR3 DNA is TGTGCCAGCAGCCCAGTAGGGGACCTCTCTGGAAACACCATATATTTT.

The chain couples TRBV6-5 to TRBJ1-2; 7 nucleotides align to TRBD1. V shed 6 bases and J 3 bases; nucleotides not matched to a gene: 4. CDR1 and CDR2 from the germline V gene are MNHEY and SVGAGI. The CDR3 totals 13 residues. Here the CDR3 reads CASSQGVYYGYTF. The CDR3 bases are TGTGCCAGCAGCCAGGGGGTGTACTATGGCTACACCTTC.

This clone was seen just once. The chain couples TRBV5-5 to TRBJ1-5; tentative D call: TRBD1 (6 bases). V lost 7 bases and J 9 bases, leaving 17 bases between the germline ends. The CDR3 totals 13 residues. The germline V gene encodes CDR1 SGHKS and CDR2 YYEKEE (reference sequence). The CDR3, as DNA: TGTGCCAGCTCTGTGTCGGGGACAAGGCCCCAGCATTTT. Translated: CASSVSGTRPQHF.

On this clone: A read error may account for a junction end that differs from germline. V is TRBV18 and J is TRBJ1-1; unclear D gene. The CDR3 is 13 amino acids. Germline values: CDR1 KGHSH, CDR2 LQKENI. The CDR3 loop is CASSPDGRSLVSF. The CDR3 nucleotides read TGTGCCAGCTCGCCTGACGGACGTTCCTTGGTTTCCTTT.

This chain uses TRBV12-5 with TRBJ2-1; D is possibly TRBD2 (6 bases). Germline V CDR1 and CDR2: LGHNT, FRNRAP. The CDR3 is 14 residues long. The V gene lost 1 base and the J gene lost 7 bases, with 11 bases spanning the gap. CDR3 nucleotide sequence: TGTGCTAGTGGTTTGGCGGGAGATGGTAATGAGCAGTTCTTC. Protein sequence: CASGLAGDGNEQFF.

The genes are TRBV9 and TRBJ2-7; D ambiguous. V was cut by 7 bases and J by 0 bases, with 11 bases left in between. The germline V gene encodes CDR1 SGDLS and CDR2 YYNGEE. The CDR3 length is 13 residues. The CDR3 protein is CASSARSSYEQYF. DNA of the CDR3: TGTGCCAGCTCGGCGCGGAGCTCCTACGAGCAGTACTTC.